The 23 T cell receptor beta chains below come from one sample, sequenced in a study of CD8 T cells in ankylosing spondylitis. Study-wide results and caveats: Ankylosing spondylitis blood appeared to carry a characteristic TCR beta motif of under ten highly homologous variants.

These TCRs' antigens remain unknown. TCRdb fed the 5' RACE reads into MiXCR, producing one record per CDR3 protein. This table holds 330,000 or so distinct CDR3 sequences, 7.5% to 9% found once. The source material was blood, either unsorted or a sorted T cell fraction (not recorded which). The receptors shown here come from a male donor with ankylosing spondylitis.

This clonotype was counted between two and nine times. The chain links TRBV5-1 to TRBJ2-7; the match to TRBD2 covers 11 bases. After removal of 0 bases from V and 6 bases from J, the junction contained 8 bases not matched to a gene. This CDR3 has 16 residues. The V gene's germline CDR1 is SGHRS and CDR2 YFSETQ. Here the CDR3 DNA reads TGCGCCAGCAGCTTGGCCAATAGCGGGAGGGCCTTCGAGCAGTACTTC. Translated, it gives CASSLANSGRAFEQYF.

Comments on this clonotype: A read error may account for a junction end that differs from germline. The chain combines TRBV2 with TRBJ2-7; weak D call: TRBD1 (5 bases). Germline V gene sequence: CDR1 SNHLY, CDR2 FYNNEI. This CDR3 has 17 residues. The CDR3 bases are TGTGCCAGCACCCGGACACACCCCATCCTCGTCCCCTACGAGCGGTACTTC. Its translation: CASTRTHPILVPYERYF. Full variable domain (outside the CDR3, taken from reference TRBV2 and TRBJ2-7): EPEVTQTPSHQVTQMGQEVILRCVPISNHLYFYWYRQILGQKVEFLVSFYNNEISEKSEIFDDQFSVERPDGSNFTLKIRSTKLEDSAMYFCASTRTHPILVPYERYFGPGTRLTVT.

The genes are TRBV12-3 or TRBV12-4 and TRBJ2-1; no reliable D call. The V end was cut by 0 bases, the J end by 0 bases, with 9 bases between. CDR3 length equals 16 residues. CDR3 loop: CASSLAGRSSYNEQFF. The DNA of the CDR3 is TGTGCCAGCAGTTTAGCGGGCCGGAGCTCCTACAATGAGCAGTTCTTC.

This clonotype has a count of ten or more. The V and J genes are TRBV4-2 and TRBJ1-5; TRBD1 matches at 8 bases. The V gene end was trimmed by 3 bases and the J gene end by 5 bases; junction bases not matched to a gene: 3. The CDR3 has 14 residues. Germline V gives CDR1 LGHNA, CDR2 YNFKEQ. The CDR3, as DNA: TGTGCCAGCAGCCACGACAGGGGAGATCAGCCCCAGCATTTT. Residues: CASSHDRGDQPQHF.

This clonotype was observed many times. This chain connects TRBV10-3 to TRBJ2-4; D not certain. The CDR3 covers 15 residues. The germline V gene has CDR1 ENHRY and CDR2 SYGVKD. V was shortened by 0 bases and J by 8 bases, with 14 bases between the two germline ends. The CDR3 sequence: CAISESLDRADIQYF. DNA for the CDR3: TGTGCCATCAGTGAGTCGTTAGATAGGGCGGACATTCAGTACTTC.

The J gene is TRBJ2-7, the V gene TRBV13; TRBD2 is a possible D gene (6 bases). The germline V gene encodes CDR1 PRHDT and CDR2 FYEKMQ (reference sequence). Trimming took 4 bases from V and 4 from J, leaving 14 bases between them. The CDR3 totals 14 residues. The CDR3 sequence is CASSSREFGYEQYF. In DNA, the CDR3 is TGTGCCAGCAGCTCTCGGGAGTTTGGGTACGAGCAGTACTTC.

This clonotype was recorded a few times. The chain has TRBV12-3 or TRBV12-4 and TRBJ2-1; D is possibly TRBD2 (5 bases). Trimming shortened V by 9 bases and J by 5 bases, and 14 bases separated the two germline ends. The CDR3 has 13 residues. CDR3 nucleotide sequence: TGTGCCAGTAGAGGGTATATCGACAATGAGCAGTTCTTC. Encoded protein: CASRGYIDNEQFF.

V is TRBV7-8 and J is TRBJ1-1; D not certain. Trimming shortened V by 5 bases and J by 8 bases, and 12 bases separated the two germline ends. This CDR3 is built from 12 residues. Germline values: CDR1 SGHVS, CDR2 FQNEAQ. This CDR3 is CASSPPGREAFF. Written as DNA, the CDR3 is TGTGCCAGCAGCCCACCGGGCCGCGAAGCTTTCTTT.

There are many counts of this clonotype. The chain uses TRBV29-1 and TRBJ2-1, with D possibly TRBD2 on 6 matching bases. CDR1 and CDR2 from the germline V gene are SQVTM and ANQGSEA. The CDR3 has 13 residues. V shed 4 bases and J shed 4 bases, with 11 bases lying between them. The CDR3 loop reads CSVVTLAYNEQFF. The CDR3, as DNA: TGCAGCGTTGTAACCCTAGCGTACAATGAGCAGTTCTTC.

This clonotype was seen a handful of times. V and J are TRBV7-9 and TRBJ2-1, with TRBD2 identical over 8 bases. CDR1 is SEHNR, CDR2 FQNEAQ, per germline (reference sequence). This CDR3 is 16 amino acids long. V dropped 4 bases and J dropped 7; count of bases not matched to a gene: 12. The CDR3 protein is CASSYLSGNWQNEQFF. In nucleotides, the CDR3 is TGTGCCAGCAGCTATCTTAGCGGGAATTGGCAGAATGAGCAGTTCTTC.

Here the CDR3 DNA reads TGTGCCAGCAGTTTCTTGGGGGGCGAGTGGGCCTACAATGAGCAGTTCTTC. Protein sequence: CASSFLGGEWAYNEQFF. The chain joins TRBV12-3 or TRBV12-4 to TRBJ2-1; D may correspond to TRBD1 or TRBD2 (6 bases each). This CDR3 spans 17 amino acids. The V end was cut by 3 bases, the J end by 2 bases, with 17 bases between.

V is TRBV7-9 and J is TRBJ2-7; no reliable D call. With 7 bases removed from V and 5 bases from J, the gap between germline ends came to 21 bases. The CDR3 has 15 residues. The germline gives CDR1 SEHNR, CDR2 FQNEAQ (reference sequence). In DNA, the CDR3 is TGTGCCAGCACCAATGGGTTGGGCCCGGGCGACGAGCAGTACTTC. Translation: CASTNGLGPGDEQYF.

V is TRBV5-1 and J is TRBJ2-1; the match to TRBD2 covers 12 bases. V shed 0 bases, J shed 7 bases, and the junction held 5 bases outside the gene matches. Per the germline V gene, CDR1 is SGHRS and CDR2 is YFSETQ. The CDR3 is 16 residues long. The CDR3 is CASSLASGRAGNEQFF. The CDR3 coding sequence is TGCGCCAGCAGCTTGGCTAGCGGGAGGGCAGGTAATGAGCAGTTCTTC. Based on the CDR3 plus reference TRBV5-1 and TRBJ2-1, the full variable domain is KAGVTQTPRYLIKTRGQQVTLSCSPISGHRSVSWYQQTPGQGLQFLFEYFSETQRNKGNFPGRFSGRQFSNSRSEMNVSTLELGDSALYLCASSLASGRAGNEQFFGPGTRLTVL.

V gene TRBV27 combines with J gene TRBJ2-1; perhaps D is TRBD1 or TRBD2 (6 bases each). This CDR3 contains 16 residues. CDR1 and CDR2 from the germline V gene are MNHEY and SMNVEV (reference sequence). V lost 7 bases, J lost 0 bases, and 16 bases lay in between. The CDR3 nucleotides read TGTGCCAGCACCCGGGGGCGGACGAGCTCCTACAATGAGCAGTTCTTC. This sequence encodes CASTRGRTSSYNEQFF.

The DNA for the CDR3 is TGCAGTGCTACGACTAGCGGGAGGGCCGGCAATGAGCAGTTCTTC. Its translation is CSATTSGRAGNEQFF. The chain employs TRBV20-1 and TRBJ2-1; 14 bases agree with TRBD2. The CDR3 has 15 amino acids. Germline CDR1 is DFQATT and CDR2 is SNEGSKA (reference sequence). The J segment lost 6 bases and the V segment lost 4 bases, leaving 5 bases of the junction unmatched.

This clonotype was seen a few times. This sequence joins TRBV18 and TRBJ2-1; a possible D gene is TRBD2 (5 bases). Trimming shortened V by 3 bases and J by 0 bases, and 12 bases separated the two germline ends. The CDR3 has 16 residues. Per the germline V gene, CDR1 is KGHSH and CDR2 is LQKENI. CDR3 in amino acids: CASSPQAESSYNEQFF. CDR3 DNA sequence: TGTGCCAGCTCACCCCAAGCGGAGAGCTCCTACAATGAGCAGTTCTTC. The full variable domain, rest sourced from reference TRBV18 and TRBJ2-1, is NAGVMQNPRHLVRRRGQEARLRCSPMKGHSHVYWYRQLPEEGLKFMVYLQKENIIDESGMPKERFSAEFPKEGPSILRIQQVVRGDSAAYFCASSPQAESSYNEQFFGPGTRLTVL.

The chain carries TRBV18 and TRBJ2-2; D is ambiguous. Trimming left V 5 bases short and J 2 bases short, with 15 bases between. This CDR3 has 16 amino acids. Germline V gene data show CDR1 as KGHSH and CDR2 as LQKENI. The CDR3 nucleotides read TGTGCCAGCTCAACCTTTGATCGCTTTAACACCGGGGAGCTGTTTTTT. Encoded protein: CASSTFDRFNTGELFF.

The V and J genes are TRBV6-2 or TRBV6-3 and TRBJ2-1; TRBD1 agrees at 8 bases. Germline-derived CDR1 and CDR2 are MNHEY and SVGEGT. CDR3 size: 16 residues. The trim removed 6 bases at V and 3 bases at J, leaving 10 bases unmatched. CDR3 bases: TGTGCCAGCAGAAACAGGGGGTACGGCGACTACAATGAGCAGTTCTTC. Its protein product is CASRNRGYGDYNEQFF.

The rearrangement joins TRBV5-1 to TRBJ2-3, with 10 positions matching TRBD2. With V trimmed by 0 bases and J by 3 bases, 4 bases remained unmatched. In germline, CDR1 is SGHRS, CDR2 YFSETQ. The CDR3 spans 16 residues. The CDR3 DNA sequence: TGCGCCAGCAGCTTGGAGGCTAGCGGGAGTACAGATACGCAGTATTTT. It yields the protein CASSLEASGSTDTQYF.

V gene TRBV12-3 or TRBV12-4 combines with J gene TRBJ1-5, with TRBD1 as a possible D gene (6 bases). This CDR3 has 15 amino acids. The V end lost 4 bases, the J end lost 4 bases, and 14 bases lay between the germline ends. For the CDR3, the DNA is TGTGCCAGCAGTTACAGGGTAGAGACAAATCAGCCCCAGCATTTT. This sequence encodes CASSYRVETNQPQHF.

This clonotype showed up just a few times. This chain uses TRBV27 with TRBJ2-7; TRBD1 might be the D (6 bases). This CDR3 comprises 15 residues. Trimming shortened V by 1 base and J by 5 bases, and 15 bases separated the two germline ends. Germline assignment: CDR1 MNHEY and CDR2 SMNVEV (reference sequence). The CDR3 nucleotides read TGTGCCAGCAGTTTATTCCGACAGGTCCACCACGAGCAGTACTTC. Its translation is CASSLFRQVHHEQYF.

This chain uses TRBV20-1 with TRBJ2-3, with 10 nucleotides matching TRBD2. J lost 6 bases, V lost 6 bases, and 12 bases had no gene match. Looked up from germline, CDR1 is DFQATT and CDR2 is SNEGSKA (reference sequence). The length of the CDR3 is 15 residues. The CDR3 nucleotides are TGCAGTGCGTCTCTCCCAGCGGGAGGGCTTGATACGCAGTATTTT. Translation gives CSASLPAGGLDTQYF.

This clonotype came up many times. The CDR3 spells CASSYAGTSGTYNEQFF. For the CDR3, the DNA is TGTGCCAGCAGTTACGCGGGGACTAGCGGTACCTACAATGAGCAGTTCTTC. This rearrangement joins TRBV6-5 to TRBJ2-1, with 11 nucleotides matching TRBD2. CDR1 MNHEY and CDR2 SVGAGI come from the germline V gene. The CDR3 extends over 17 amino acids. The V gene end was trimmed by 2 bases and the J gene end by 2 bases; junction bases not matched to a gene: 5.